Sequencing of this TCR beta chain was carried out in a study of blood T cells in healthy people across ages. A sample-barcoded 5' primer and a J-beta primer mix were used in a second PCR of about 6 to 11 cycles. Via MiXCR, TCRdb re-called the 5' RACE reads, giving one row per CDR3 protein. The sample lists 550,000 to 800,000 distinct CDR3 sequences; approximately 21% were seen once. Trimming cost V 3 bases and J 0 bases; bases outside gene matches: 13. Germline CDR1 reads LGHNA; CDR2 reads YSLEER. CDR3 length equals 20 residues. Study conclusions and caveats: Diversity was higher, and naive CD4+ cells more numerous, in long-lived donors than in aged donors. Older age went with lower TCR beta diversity per million T cells, in a roughly linear way. Unknown CMV status may confound age-related changes in expanded clones.

Remarks on this clonotype: What it binds is unknown.

The receptor comes from a man aged 65 to 79 in good health. Material: blood. The V call is TRBV4-3, the J call TRBJ2-1; 11 bases fit TRBD2. CDR3 in amino acids: CASSQGPGLAEKSSYNEQFF. CDR3 in DNA: TGCGCCAGCAGCCAGGGGCCGGGACTAGCGGAAAAGAGCTCCTACAATGAGCAGTTCTTC.